The entry below describes one T cell receptor (beta chain). This entry is derived from a study of blood T cell repertoires in COVID-19. For the study at large: Sites in the United States, Italy and Spain provided acute and convalescent COVID-19 samples. Nucleic acid was either cDNA or gDNA, and it came from T cells, B-cell-depleted T cells, or PBMCs.

The germline CDR1 and CDR2 sequences are MNHNS and SASEGT. The CDR3 has 15 residues. The trim removed 3 bases at V and 4 bases at J, leaving 6 bases unmatched. In the study's own analysis: Amplification of reference gene primers provided the estimated nucleated cell counts. TCRdb's copy holds only in-frame clones and misses some; the assay was immunoSEQ multiplex PCR. Clonal size and the V and J genes are those of that table, whereas D and trimming came from the DNA. The repertoire holds over 200,000 clones, about 83% seen once, with roughly 5.7% in the top ten. The sequence was obtained from a man of 80 years or more with acute or convalescent COVID-19. The rearrangement links TRBV6-1 to TRBJ2-1; TRBD1 matches at 7 bases. Sequenced sample: peripheral blood. CDR3 sequence reads: CASSEVQGKYNEQFF. In DNA, the CDR3 is TGTGCCAGCAGTGAGGTACAGGGGAAATACAATGAGCAGTTCTTC.